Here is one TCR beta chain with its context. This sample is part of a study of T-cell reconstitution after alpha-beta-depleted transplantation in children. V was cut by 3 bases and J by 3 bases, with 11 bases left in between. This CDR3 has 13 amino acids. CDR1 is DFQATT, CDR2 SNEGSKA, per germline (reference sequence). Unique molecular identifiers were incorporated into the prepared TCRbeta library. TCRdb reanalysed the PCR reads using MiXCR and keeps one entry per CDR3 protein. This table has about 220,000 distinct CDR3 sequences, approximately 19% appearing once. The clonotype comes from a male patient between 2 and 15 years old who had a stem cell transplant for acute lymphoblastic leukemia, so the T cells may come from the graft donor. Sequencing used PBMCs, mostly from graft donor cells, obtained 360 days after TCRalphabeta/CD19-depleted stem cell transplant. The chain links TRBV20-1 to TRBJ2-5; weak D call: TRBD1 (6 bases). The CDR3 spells CSASFTGKETQYF. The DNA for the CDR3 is TGCAGTGCTAGTTTTACAGGGAAAGAGACCCAGTACTTC.